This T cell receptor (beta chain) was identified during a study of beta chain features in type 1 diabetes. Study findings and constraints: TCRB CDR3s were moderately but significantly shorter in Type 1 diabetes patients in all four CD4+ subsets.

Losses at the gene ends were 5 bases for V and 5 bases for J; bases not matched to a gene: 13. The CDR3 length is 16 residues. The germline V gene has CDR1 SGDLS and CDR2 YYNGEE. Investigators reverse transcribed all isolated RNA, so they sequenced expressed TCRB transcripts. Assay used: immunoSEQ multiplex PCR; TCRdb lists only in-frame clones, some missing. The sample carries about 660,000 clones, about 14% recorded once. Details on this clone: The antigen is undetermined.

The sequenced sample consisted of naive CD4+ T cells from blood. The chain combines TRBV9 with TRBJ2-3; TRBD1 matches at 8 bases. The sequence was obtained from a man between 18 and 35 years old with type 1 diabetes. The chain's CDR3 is CASREGPGQGIDTQYF. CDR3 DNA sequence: TGTGCCAGCAGGGAAGGTCCCGGACAGGGAATAGATACGCAGTATTTT.